This T cell receptor beta chain was recorded in a study of breast tumors, draining lymph nodes, adjacent tissues. Whole-study findings and limits: Tumor repertoires ranked between lymph nodes and nontumor tissue in diversity, with V and J gene preferences.

Breast cancer patients provided tissue from their axillary draining lymph nodes. About this clonotype: Its antigen remains unknown. At one end, the junction sequence differs from germline, possibly due to a read error.

In TCRdb, the multiplex PCR reads were re-called with MiXCR into one record per CDR3 protein. Of 65,000 to 80,000 distinct CDR3 sequences listed, about 21% are singletons. This CDR3 is built from 16 residues. Per the germline V gene, CDR1 is SGHRS and CDR2 is YFSETQ. This chain connects TRBV5-1 to TRBJ2-4; a possible D gene is TRBD1 (6 bases). This TCR derives from a female donor with breast cancer. Some clones in this sample may be carry-over from other donors' samples. Sequenced material: axillary lymph node tissue. Here the CDR3 DNA reads TGCGCCGGCAGCTTGGCTGGGACCGTAGGGGGAAACATTCAGTACTTC. It encodes CAGSLAGTVGGNIQYF.